The 3 T cell receptor beta chains in this list originate from one sample, sequenced in a study of T-cell memory formation after mild COVID-19. TCRdb re-called the 5' RACE reads with MiXCR, one entry per CDR3 protein. This sample carries under 250,000 distinct CDR3 sequences, over 9.5% of them seen once, and the ten largest clones take less than 4%. Sequenced: PBMCs or a T cell subset sorted from them (not recorded which). Receptors originate from a man younger than 35 who had mild COVID-19 (a few samples of this study predate the infection). Cell type and time point are not known.

The J gene is TRBJ1-4, the V gene TRBV7-2; D unresolved. From germline, CDR1 is SGHTA and CDR2 FQGNSA. The CDR3 is made up of 13 amino acids. The V end lost 5 bases, the J end lost 5 bases, and 9 bases lay between the germline ends. The CDR3: CASSPHQNEKLFF. The CDR3 DNA follows: TGTGCCAGCAGCCCCCATCAAAATGAAAAACTGTTTTTT.

This clonotype was counted a few times. The chain links TRBV6-2 or TRBV6-3 to TRBJ1-2; D unresolved. The CDR3 has 15 amino acids. Germline CDR1 and CDR2: MNHEY and SVGEGT. Trimming pared 0 bases from V and 4 bases from J, leaving 12 bases between. The CDR3 spells CASSYSAGSIYGYTF. The CDR3 DNA reads as TGTGCCAGCAGTTACTCGGCGGGGTCCATCTATGGCTACACCTTC.

This clonotype was detected a few times. The chain combines TRBV7-2 with TRBJ2-3; D might be TRBD1 (5 bases). Trimming took off 8 bases at V and 1 base at J, with 16 bases between the two ends. Per germline, CDR1 SGHTA and CDR2 FQGNSA. CDR3 length: 15 residues. CDR3 in amino acids: CASGVWGLGTDTQYF. The CDR3 DNA reads TGTGCCAGCGGTGTATGGGGCCTTGGCACAGATACGCAGTATTTT.